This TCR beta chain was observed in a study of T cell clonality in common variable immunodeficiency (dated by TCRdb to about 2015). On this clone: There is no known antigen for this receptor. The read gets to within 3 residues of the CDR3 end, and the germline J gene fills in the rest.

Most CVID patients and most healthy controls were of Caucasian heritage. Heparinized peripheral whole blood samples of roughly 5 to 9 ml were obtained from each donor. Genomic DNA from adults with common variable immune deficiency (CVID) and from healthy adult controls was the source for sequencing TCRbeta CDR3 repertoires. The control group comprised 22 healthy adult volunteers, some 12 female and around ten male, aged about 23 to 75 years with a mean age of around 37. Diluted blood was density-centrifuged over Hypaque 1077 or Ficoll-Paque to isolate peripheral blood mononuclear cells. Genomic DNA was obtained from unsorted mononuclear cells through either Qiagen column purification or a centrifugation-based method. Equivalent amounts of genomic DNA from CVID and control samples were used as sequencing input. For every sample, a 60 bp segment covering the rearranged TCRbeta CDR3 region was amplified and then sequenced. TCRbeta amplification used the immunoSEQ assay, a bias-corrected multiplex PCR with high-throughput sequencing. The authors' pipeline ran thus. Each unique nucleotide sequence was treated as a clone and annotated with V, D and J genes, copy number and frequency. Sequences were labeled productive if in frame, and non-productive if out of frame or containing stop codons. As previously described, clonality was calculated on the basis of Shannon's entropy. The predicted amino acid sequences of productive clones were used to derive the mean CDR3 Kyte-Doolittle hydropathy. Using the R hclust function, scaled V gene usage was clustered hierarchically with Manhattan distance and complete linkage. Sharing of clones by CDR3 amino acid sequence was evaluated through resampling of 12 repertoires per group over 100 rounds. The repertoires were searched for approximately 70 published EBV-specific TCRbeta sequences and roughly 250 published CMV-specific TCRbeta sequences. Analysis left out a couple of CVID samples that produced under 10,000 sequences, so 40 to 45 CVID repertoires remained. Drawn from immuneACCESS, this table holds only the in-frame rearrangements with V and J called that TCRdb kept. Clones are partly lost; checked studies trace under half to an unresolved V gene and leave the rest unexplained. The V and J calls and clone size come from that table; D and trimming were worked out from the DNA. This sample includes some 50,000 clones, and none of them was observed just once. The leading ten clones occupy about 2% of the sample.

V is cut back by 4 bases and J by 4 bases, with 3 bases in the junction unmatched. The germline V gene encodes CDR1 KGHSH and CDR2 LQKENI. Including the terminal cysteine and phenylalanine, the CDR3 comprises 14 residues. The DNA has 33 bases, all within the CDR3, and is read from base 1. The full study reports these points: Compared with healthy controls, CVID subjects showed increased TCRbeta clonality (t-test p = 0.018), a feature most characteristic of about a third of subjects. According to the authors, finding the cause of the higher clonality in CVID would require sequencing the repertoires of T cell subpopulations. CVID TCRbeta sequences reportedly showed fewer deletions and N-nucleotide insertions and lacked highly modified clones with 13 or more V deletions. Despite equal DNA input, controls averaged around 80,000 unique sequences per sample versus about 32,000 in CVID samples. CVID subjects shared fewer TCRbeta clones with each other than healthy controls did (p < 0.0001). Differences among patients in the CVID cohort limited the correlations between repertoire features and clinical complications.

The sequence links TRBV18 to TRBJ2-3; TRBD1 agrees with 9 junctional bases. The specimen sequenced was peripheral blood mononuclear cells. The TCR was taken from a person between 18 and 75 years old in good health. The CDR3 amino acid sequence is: CASSQTGGPDTQYF. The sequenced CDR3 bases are TGTGCCAGCTCACAAACAGGGGGCCCAGATACG.